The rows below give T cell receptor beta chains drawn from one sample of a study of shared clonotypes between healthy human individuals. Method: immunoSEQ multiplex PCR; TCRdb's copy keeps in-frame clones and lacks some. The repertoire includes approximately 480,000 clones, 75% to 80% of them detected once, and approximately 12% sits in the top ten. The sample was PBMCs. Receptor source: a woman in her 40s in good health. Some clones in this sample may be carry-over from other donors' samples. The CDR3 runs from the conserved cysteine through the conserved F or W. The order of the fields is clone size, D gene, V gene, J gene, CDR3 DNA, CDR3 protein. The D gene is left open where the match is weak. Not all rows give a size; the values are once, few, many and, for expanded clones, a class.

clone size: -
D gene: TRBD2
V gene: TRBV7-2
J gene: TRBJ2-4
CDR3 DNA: TGTGCCAGCAGCTTACCCGTGACGGGGGGCAAAAACATTCAGTACTTC
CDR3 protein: CASSLPVTGGKNIQYF

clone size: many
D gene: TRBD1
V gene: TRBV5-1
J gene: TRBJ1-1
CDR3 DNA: TGCGCCAGCAGCTGGGGGTCGACAGGGAGAACTGAAGCTTTCTTT
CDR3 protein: CASSWGSTGRTEAFF

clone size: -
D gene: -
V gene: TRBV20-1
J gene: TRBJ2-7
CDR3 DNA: TGCAGTGCTAGAGACAGGGAAACGGCGCCATTC
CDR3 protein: CSARDRETAPF

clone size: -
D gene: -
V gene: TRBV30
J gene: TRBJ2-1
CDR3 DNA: TGTGCCTGGAGTGTAGCCTACCGGGGCGCTGAGCAGTTCTTC
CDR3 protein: CAWSVAYRGAEQFF

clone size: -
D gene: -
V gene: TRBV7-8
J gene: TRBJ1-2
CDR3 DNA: TGTGCCAGCAGCTACCTCGCGGGACAACAGTCCCTCTATGGCTACACCTTC
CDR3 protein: CASSYLAGQQSLYGYTF

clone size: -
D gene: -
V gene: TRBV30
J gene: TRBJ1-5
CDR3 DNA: TGTGCCTGGAGCCCCGGGCCGGGGAGCAATCAGCCCCAGCATTTT
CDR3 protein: CAWSPGPGSNQPQHF

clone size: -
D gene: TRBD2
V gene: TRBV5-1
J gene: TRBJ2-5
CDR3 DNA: TGCGCCAGCAGCTTCCGGGGACTAGCGGGAGCGGTAGAGACCCAGTACTTC
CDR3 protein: CASSFRGLAGAVETQYF

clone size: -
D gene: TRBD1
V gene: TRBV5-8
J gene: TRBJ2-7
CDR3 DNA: TGTGCCAGCGCAGGGGACAGCAACTACGAGCAGTACTTC
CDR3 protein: CASAGDSNYEQYF

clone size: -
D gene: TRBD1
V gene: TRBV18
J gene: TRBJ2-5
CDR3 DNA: TGTGCCAGCTCACAAGACCCGGGACAGCTGGGAGAGACCCAGTACTTC
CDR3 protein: CASSQDPGQLGETQYF

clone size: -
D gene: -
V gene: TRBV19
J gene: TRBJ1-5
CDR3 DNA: TGTGCCAGTAGTGTTCAGAGCAATCAGCCCCAGCATTTT
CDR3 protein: CASSVQSNQPQHF

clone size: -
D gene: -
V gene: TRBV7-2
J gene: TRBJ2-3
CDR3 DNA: TGTGCCAGCAGCTTAAACTGGGGGAATACGCAGTATTTT
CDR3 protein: CASSLNWGNTQYF

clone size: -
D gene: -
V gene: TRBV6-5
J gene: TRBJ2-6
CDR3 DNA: TGTGCCAGCAGTTCGCAGGGAATCTCTGGGGCCAACGTCCTGACTTTC
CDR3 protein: CASSSQGISGANVLTF

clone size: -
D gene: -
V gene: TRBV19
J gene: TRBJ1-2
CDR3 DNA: TGTGCCAGTAGTAACTTCCGGGGCCGAGAAGGTTTAAACTATGGCTACACCTTC
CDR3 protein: CASSNFRGREGLNYGYTF

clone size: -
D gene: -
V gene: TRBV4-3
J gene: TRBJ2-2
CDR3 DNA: TGCGCCAGCAGCCAAGATGTGGGAACCGGGGAGCTGTTTTTT
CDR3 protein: CASSQDVGTGELFF

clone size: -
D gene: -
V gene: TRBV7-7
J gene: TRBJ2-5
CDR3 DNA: TGTGCCAGCAGCTCCTTGGGGGAGACCCAGTACTTC
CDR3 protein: CASSSLGETQYF

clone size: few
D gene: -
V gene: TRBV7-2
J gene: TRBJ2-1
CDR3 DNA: TGTGCCAGCAGCTTCGGACACAATGAGCAGTTCTTC
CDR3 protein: CASSFGHNEQFF

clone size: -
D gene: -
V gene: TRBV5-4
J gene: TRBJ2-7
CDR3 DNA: TGTGCCAGCAGCCCCGGGACCGCTTTAGGGCAGTACTTC
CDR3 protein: CASSPGTALGQYF

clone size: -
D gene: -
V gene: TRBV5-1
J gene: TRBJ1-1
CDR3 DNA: TGCGCCAGCAGCTTGGACCCCCAGAACACTGAAGCTTTCTTT
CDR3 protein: CASSLDPQNTEAFF

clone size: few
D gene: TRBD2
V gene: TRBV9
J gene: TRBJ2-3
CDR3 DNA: TGTGCCAGCAGCCTTAGCGGGAGATCAGATACGCAGTATTTT
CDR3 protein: CASSLSGRSDTQYF

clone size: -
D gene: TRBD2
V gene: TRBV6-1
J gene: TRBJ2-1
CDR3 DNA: TGTGCCAGCAGTGAAACTAGCGGGAGCTTTTTCTCCTACAATGAGCAGTTCTTC
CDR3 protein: CASSETSGSFFSYNEQFF

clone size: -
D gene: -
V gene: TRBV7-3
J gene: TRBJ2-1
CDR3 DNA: TGTGCCAGCAGTCGTTCAGGAGACAATGAGCAGTTCTTC
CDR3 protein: CASSRSGDNEQFF

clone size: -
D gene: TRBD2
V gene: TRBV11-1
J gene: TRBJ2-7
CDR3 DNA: TGTGCCAGCAGCCCCCGACTAGCAAGCGAGCAGTACTTC
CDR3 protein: CASSPRLASEQYF

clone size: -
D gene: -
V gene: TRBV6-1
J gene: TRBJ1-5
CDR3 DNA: TGTGCCAGCAGTCCGGTTAGTAGCAATCAGCCCCAGCATTTT
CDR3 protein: CASSPVSSNQPQHF

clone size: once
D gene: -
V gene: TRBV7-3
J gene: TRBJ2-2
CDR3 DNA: TGTGCCAGCAGCTTAGGAGGGTCCGGGGAGCTGTTTTTT
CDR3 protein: CASSLGGSGELFF

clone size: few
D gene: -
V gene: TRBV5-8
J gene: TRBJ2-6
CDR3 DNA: TGTGCCAGCAGCCTCCACCAGGGTTCCGGGGCCAACGTCCTGACTTTC
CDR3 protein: CASSLHQGSGANVLTF

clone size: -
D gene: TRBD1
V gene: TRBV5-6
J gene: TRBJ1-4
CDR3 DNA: TGTGCCAGCAGCTTGACCTCGGGACAGGGCACGGCTAATGAAAAACTGTTTTTT
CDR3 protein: CASSLTSGQGTANEKLFF

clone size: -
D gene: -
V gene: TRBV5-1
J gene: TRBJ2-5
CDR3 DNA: TGCGCCAGCAGCTTAGTGGGAGTGGAGACCCAGTACTTC
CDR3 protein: CASSLVGVETQYF

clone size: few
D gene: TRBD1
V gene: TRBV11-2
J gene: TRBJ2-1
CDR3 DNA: TGTGCCAGCAGCTTAACAGGGGGACAGCAGTTCTTC
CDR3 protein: CASSLTGGQQFF

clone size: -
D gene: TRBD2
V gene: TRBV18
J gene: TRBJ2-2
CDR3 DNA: TGTGCCAGCTCAGCCTCACTAGCGGGGCCGAACACCGGGGAGCTGTTTTTT
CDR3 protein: CASSASLAGPNTGELFF

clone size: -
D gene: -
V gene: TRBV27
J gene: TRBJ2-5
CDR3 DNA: TGTGCCAGCAGCCAGACACGAGGGGAGACCCAGTACTTC
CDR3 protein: CASSQTRGETQYF

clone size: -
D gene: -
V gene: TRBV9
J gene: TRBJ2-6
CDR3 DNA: TGTGCCAGCAGCGTCCATCAGGGCTCTGGGGCCAACGTCCTGACTTTC
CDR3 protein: CASSVHQGSGANVLTF

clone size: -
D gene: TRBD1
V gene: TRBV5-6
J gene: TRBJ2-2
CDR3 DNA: TGTGCCAGCAGCTTGGTGGATGTCAGGGGGCTTTTTGGGGAGCTGTTTTTT
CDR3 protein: CASSLVDVRGLFGELFF

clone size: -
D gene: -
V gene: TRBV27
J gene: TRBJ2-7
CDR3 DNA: TGTGCCAGCAGTTTATCGGTCAGGGGCTACGAGCAGTACTTC
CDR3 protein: CASSLSVRGYEQYF

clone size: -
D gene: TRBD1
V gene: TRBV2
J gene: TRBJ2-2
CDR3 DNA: TGTGCCGGGACTAGGGACAGGGGTTCCGGGGAGCTGTTTTTT
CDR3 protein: CAGTRDRGSGELFF

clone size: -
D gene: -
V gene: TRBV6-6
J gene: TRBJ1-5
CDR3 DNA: TGTGCCAGCAGTTACTCCTCAGCAAGCAATCAGCCCCAGCATTTT
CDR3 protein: CASSYSSASNQPQHF

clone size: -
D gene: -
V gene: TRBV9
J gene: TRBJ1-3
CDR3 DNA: TGTGCCAGCAGCGTAGTAGGGTCCGGAAACACCATATATTTT
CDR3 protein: CASSVVGSGNTIYF

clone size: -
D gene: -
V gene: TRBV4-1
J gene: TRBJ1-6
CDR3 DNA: TGCGCCAGCAGCCTCCTCCCTTGGGGCCAGGGTTCACCCCTCCACTTT
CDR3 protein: CASSLLPWGQGSPLHF

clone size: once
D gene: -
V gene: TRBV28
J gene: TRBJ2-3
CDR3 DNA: TGTGCCAGCAGTGGCTACATCACAGATACGCAGTATTTT
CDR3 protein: CASSGYITDTQYF

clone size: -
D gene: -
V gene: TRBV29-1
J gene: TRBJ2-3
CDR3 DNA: TGCAGCGTTGACACAGGGCAGTCTGGTACGCAGTATTTT
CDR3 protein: CSVDTGQSGTQYF

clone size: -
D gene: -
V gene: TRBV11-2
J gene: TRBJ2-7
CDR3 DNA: TGTGCCAGCAGCTTAAATCCCTACGAGCAGTACTTC
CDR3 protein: CASSLNPYEQYF

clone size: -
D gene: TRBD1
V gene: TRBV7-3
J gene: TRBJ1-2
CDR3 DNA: TGTGCCAGCAGACCTCCCGGGACAGGGGCGTGGGGCTACACCTTC
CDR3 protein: CASRPPGTGAWGYTF

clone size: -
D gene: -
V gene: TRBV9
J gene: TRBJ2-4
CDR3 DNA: TGTGCCAGCAGCGTAGAGGGAAGCAAAAACATTCAGTACTTC
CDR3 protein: CASSVEGSKNIQYF

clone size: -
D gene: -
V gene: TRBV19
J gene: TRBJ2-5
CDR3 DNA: TGTGCCAGTAGTATCCAGGGGCTACAAGAGACCCAGTACTTC
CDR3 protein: CASSIQGLQETQYF

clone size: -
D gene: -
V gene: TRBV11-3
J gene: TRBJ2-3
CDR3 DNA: TGTGCCAGCAGCCCCGTTGCGGGGTCAGATACGCAGTATTTT
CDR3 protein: CASSPVAGSDTQYF

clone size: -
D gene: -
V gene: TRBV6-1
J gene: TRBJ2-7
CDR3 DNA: TGTGCCAGCCTCCGGCAGGGCGGGGACGAGCAGTACTTC
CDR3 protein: CASLRQGGDEQYF

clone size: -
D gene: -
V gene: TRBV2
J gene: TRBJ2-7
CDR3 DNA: TGTGCAAGCAGTGAGTTGCCCTACGAGCAGTACTTC
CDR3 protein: CASSELPYEQYF

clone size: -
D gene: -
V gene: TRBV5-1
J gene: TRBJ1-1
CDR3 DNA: TGCGCCAGCAGCTTAGTAGGATCGGTCACTGAAGCTTTCTTT
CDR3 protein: CASSLVGSVTEAFF

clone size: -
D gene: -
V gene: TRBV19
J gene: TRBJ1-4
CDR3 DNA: TGTGCCAGTAGTATGGGGGCAACTAATGAAAAACTGTTTTTT
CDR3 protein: CASSMGATNEKLFF